The 3 T cell receptor beta chains listed next were all sequenced from one sample in a study of monozygotic twins with inflammatory bowel disease. TCRdb reprocessed the 5' RACE reads, with one entry per CDR3 protein and no DNA. Found here are under 150,000 distinct CDR3 sequences; the top ten clones hold 2% to 2.5%. Sequencing used blood. The source is a human donor with ulcerative colitis or Crohn's disease, or a healthy co-twin of an affected twin (not recorded which).

V is TRBV10-3 and J is TRBJ1-6; lacking DNA, the TRBD1 call made by TCRdb goes unchecked. The length of the CDR3 is 16 residues. Germline V gene lookup returns CDR1 ENHRY and CDR2 SYGVKD. CDR3 amino acids: CAISESGPMGTSPLHF.

CDR3 residues: CASSLQTYEQYF. The chain links TRBV28 to TRBJ2-7. The germline gives CDR1 MDHEN, CDR2 SYDVKM. This CDR3 has 12 amino acids. The full variable domain, completed using reference TRBV28 and TRBJ2-7, is DVKVTQSSRYLVKRTGEKVFLECVQDMDHENMFWYRQDPGLGLRLIYFSYDVKMKEKGDIPEGYSVSREKKERFSLILESASTNQTSMYLCASSLQTYEQYFGPGTRLTVT.

The chain couples TRBV4-1 to TRBJ2-7; the D call from TCRdb, TRBD1, cannot be confirmed without DNA. The CDR3 covers 13 residues. Germline CDR1 and CDR2: MGHRA and YSYEKL. The CDR3 sequence: CASSPRTANEQYF.